The 24 T cell receptor beta chains given below trace back to one sample, sequenced in a study of preoperative IRX-2 immunotherapy in early breast cancer. Sequencing was performed with immunoSEQ multiplex PCR; in TCRdb, only in-frame clones are kept and a portion is missing. The sample carries 30,000 to 35,000 clones, 80% to 85% recorded once. Treatment of the sample: preoperative locoregional IRX-2 cytokine immunotherapy. The sequencing used lymph node tissue, collected from a patient treated with IRX-2 immunotherapy. The origin of the receptors is a human donor with breast cancer.

The chain is built from TRBV23-1 and TRBJ2-7, with D perhaps being TRBD1 or TRBD2 (5 bases each). TRBV23-1 is treated as an ORF (open reading frame) with a function not yet certain. The CDR3 contains 15 residues. V lost 6 bases and J lost 9, with 24 bases in between. The CDR3 loop reads CASSLGLGPQSGQYF. The CDR3 region has the DNA TGCGCCAGCAGCTTGGGTTTGGGACCCCAGAGCGGGCAGTACTTC.

The chain links TRBV18 to TRBJ2-5, with 9 bases identical to TRBD2. From germline, CDR1 is KGHSH and CDR2 LQKENI. The V gene end was trimmed by 2 bases and the J gene end by 5 bases; junction bases not matched to a gene: 6. CDR3 length: 15 residues. CDR3 DNA sequence: TGTGCCAGCTCACCAGGGAGAGCGGGGGGCGAGACCCAGTACTTC. It encodes CASSPGRAGGETQYF.

Here the CDR3 DNA reads TGTGCCAGTAGTCCCGGTGGAGGGTACAATCAGCCCCAGCATTTT. Amino acid sequence: CASSPGGGYNQPQHF. The chain has TRBV19 and TRBJ1-5; no reliable D call. V lost 5 bases and J 3 bases, leaving 14 bases between the germline ends. The CDR3 covers 15 residues. CDR1 and CDR2 (germline): LNHDA, SQIVND (reference sequence).

V and J are TRBV19 and TRBJ2-7; no firm D call. CDR1 LNHDA and CDR2 SQIVND come from the germline V gene (reference sequence). V lost 1 base, J lost 6 bases, and 4 bases lay in between. CDR3 length equals 11 residues. The CDR3 DNA reads TGTGCCAGTAGTATAGTAACCGAGCAGTACTTC. Protein product: CASSIVTEQYF.

The rearrangement uses TRBV30 and TRBJ2-2; D is undetermined. The V gene lost 3 bases and the J gene lost 4 bases, with 9 bases spanning the gap. The CDR3 consists of 13 residues. Looked up from germline, CDR1 is GTSNPN and CDR2 is SVGIG (reference sequence). The CDR3 reads CAWSSDSTGELFF. In DNA, the CDR3 is TGTGCCTGGAGCTCAGACTCCACCGGGGAGCTGTTTTTT.

This chain links TRBV29-1 with TRBJ2-2; TRBD1 agrees at 7 bases. CDR3 length: 14 residues. Trimming took 5 bases from V and 6 from J; bases not matched to a gene: 9. Germline CDR1 and CDR2: SQVTM and ANQGSEA. The chain's CDR3 is CSVHRQGHPGELFF. The DNA for the CDR3 is TGCAGCGTTCACCGACAGGGTCATCCCGGGGAGCTGTTTTTT.

This chain connects TRBV15 to TRBJ1-3; D uncertain. Germline values: CDR1 LNHNV, CDR2 YYDKDF (reference sequence). The CDR3 extends over 17 amino acids. The V and J ends lost 0 bases and 0 bases respectively, with 12 bases between them. CDR3 loop: CATSRDRLFFSGNTIYF. The CDR3, as DNA: TGTGCCACCAGCAGAGACAGGTTGTTCTTCTCTGGAAACACCATATATTTT.

This chain joins TRBV12-1 and TRBJ1-1. TRBV12-1 is deemed a pseudogene. The CDR3 sequence is 19 residues long. CDR3 DNA sequence: TGTGCCAGCAGCACCCAACTCACTCAGAGGGGAGTCTTCCACACTGAAGCTTTCTTT. As protein: CASSTQLTQRGVFHTEAFF.

The chain links TRBV10-1 to TRBJ2-1, with a weak D call TRBD1 (5 bases). V lost 7 bases and J lost 7, with 20 bases in between. The germline gives CDR1 WNHNN, CDR2 SYGVQD (reference sequence). CDR3 length: 15 residues. The CDR3 bases are TGCGCCAGCAACCTTCGGACCCTTAGGGGAAATGAGCAGTTCTTC. Its protein is CASNLRTLRGNEQFF.

A single count supports this clone. The CDR3 sequence: CAWSVRAGLGYTF. DNA for the CDR3: TGTGCCTGGAGTGTACGGGCAGGCCTCGGCTACACCTTC. The chain couples TRBV30 to TRBJ1-2; D call uncertain. CDR3 size: 13 residues. Germline V gives CDR1 GTSNPN, CDR2 SVGIG (reference sequence). Deletions cut 0 bases from V and 8 bases from J, with 13 bases between.

The genes are TRBV16 and TRBJ1-1, with D hard to call. Germline-derived CDR1 and CDR2 are KGHSY and FQNENV. The length of the CDR3 is 14 residues. V was clipped by 0 bases and J by 0 bases, with 5 bases between them. CDR3 region: CASSQSTLNTEAFF. The CDR3 DNA reads TGTGCCAGCAGCCAATCCACGCTGAACACTGAAGCTTTCTTT. The whole variable domain, filled in from reference TRBV16 and TRBJ1-1, reads GEEVAQTPKHLVRGEGQKAKLYCAPIKGHSYVFWYQQVLKNEFKFLISFQNENVFDETGMPKERFSAKCLPNSPCSLEIQATKLEDSAVYFCASSQSTLNTEAFFGQGTRLTVV.

The chain recombines TRBV28 with TRBJ2-6; D uncertain. The CDR3 spans 13 residues. V was shortened by 5 bases and J by 0 bases, with 2 bases between the two germline ends. Germline values: CDR1 MDHEN, CDR2 SYDVKM. CDR3: CASSRSGANVLTF. The CDR3 coding sequence is TGTGCCAGCAGTCGCTCTGGGGCCAACGTCCTGACTTTC.

The rearrangement uses TRBV6-8 and TRBJ2-7; D perhaps matches TRBD1 (6 bases). The CDR3 extends over 16 amino acids. Germline values: CDR1 MNHGY, CDR2 SAAAGT. V gave up 6 bases and J gave up 2 bases, with 20 bases separating them. CDR3 sequence (DNA): TGTGCCAGCAGAGCTACAGGACAGATAAGGGCCTACGAGCAGTACTTC. Its protein product is CASRATGQIRAYEQYF.

Of note for this clone: One end of the junction does not line up with germline, which may come from a read error. The chain recombines TRBV6-7 with TRBJ2-5; 8 bases are a match to TRBD1. TRBV6-7 belongs to the ORF category, with a function that is uncertain. CDR3 length: 14 residues. The CDR3 spells CASSYSRPDSTGDF. The CDR3 DNA reads as TGTGCCAGCAGTTACTCTAGGCCGGACTCGACAGGGGACTTC.

By sample share, this clone is medium-sized. The chain links TRBV11-3 to TRBJ2-5; D is uncertain. Germline V CDR1 and CDR2: SGHNT, YENEEA. The V gene lost 5 bases and the J gene lost 2 bases, with 15 bases spanning the gap. This CDR3 is built from 15 residues. The CDR3: CASSPGPAAQETQYF. CDR3 DNA: TGTGCCAGCAGCCCCGGGCCGGCGGCACAAGAGACCCAGTACTTC.

This chain joins TRBV30 and TRBJ2-4; 7 positions agree with TRBD1. The CDR3 is 14 residues long. V shed 3 bases and J 7 bases; nucleotides not matched to a gene: 9. CDR1 is GTSNPN, CDR2 SVGIG, per germline (reference sequence). CDR3 DNA sequence: TGTGCCTGGAGCGTCGCAGGGGGTGTGAACATTCAGTACTTC. Its protein is CAWSVAGGVNIQYF.

This clone occurred a few times. This chain connects TRBV18 to TRBJ2-3; D unresolved. The CDR3 sequence is 16 residues long. V dropped 2 bases and J dropped 2 bases, with 14 bases sitting between them. Per the germline V gene, CDR1 is KGHSH and CDR2 is LQKENI. CDR3 bases: TGTGCCAGCTCACCAACGATCCTCACCGCCACAGATACGCAGTATTTT. It encodes CASSPTILTATDTQYF.

The rearrangement links TRBV7-5 to TRBJ2-1. TRBV7-5 is annotated as a pseudogene. The CDR3 sequence is 15 residues long. CDR3 DNA: TGTGCCAGCAGCTTAGCCGGGGCGTCTTACAATGAGCAGTTCTTC. Amino acids: CASSLAGASYNEQFF.

The chain links TRBV15 to TRBJ2-7, with 7 bases that match TRBD1. V shed 3 bases, J shed 9 bases, and the junction held 14 bases outside the gene matches. The CDR3 totals 15 residues. Germline lookup yields CDR1 LNHNV and CDR2 YYDKDF (reference sequence). The chain's CDR3 is CATSRPGQPYVAQYF. For the CDR3, the DNA is TGTGCCACCAGCAGGCCGGGACAGCCGTACGTTGCGCAGTACTTC.

This chain links TRBV28 with TRBJ1-4; 7 bases line up with TRBD1. There are 14 residues in the CDR3. Germline V lookup: CDR1 MDHEN, CDR2 SYDVKM. The ends lost 5 bases at V and 7 bases at J; junction bases unmatched: 7. The CDR3 sequence: CASSDRAGTEKLFF. DNA for the CDR3: TGTGCCAGCAGTGACAGGGCCGGCACTGAAAAACTGTTTTTT.

This CDR3 is CASSIARQTNVLTF. CDR3 in DNA: TGTGCCAGTAGTATAGCCCGGCAGACCAACGTCCTGACTTTC. The rearrangement uses TRBV19 and TRBJ2-6; D unresolved. This CDR3 spans 14 amino acids. Per germline, CDR1 LNHDA and CDR2 SQIVND (reference sequence). V lost 1 base and J 8 bases, leaving 9 bases between the germline ends.

The J gene is TRBJ2-1, the V gene TRBV6-8; 7 bases agree with TRBD1. Germline CDR1 MNHGY, CDR2 SAAAGT. CDR3 size: 14 residues. Losses at the gene ends were 1 base for V and 9 bases for J; bases not matched to a gene: 6. The CDR3 nucleotides read TGTGCCAGCAGTTACTGGGACAGCCTCTCTGAGCAGTTCTTC. This gives the protein CASSYWDSLSEQFF.

The chain carries TRBV6-8 and TRBJ2-4, with 9 bases aligning to TRBD1. V lost 8 bases and J lost 6; bases outside the gene matches: 5. This CDR3 is built from 13 residues. Per the germline V gene, CDR1 is MNHGY and CDR2 is SAAAGT. CDR3 sequence (DNA): TGTGCCAGCGAAGGGACAGGGAGAAACATTCAGTACTTC. This sequence encodes CASEGTGRNIQYF.

The chain combines TRBV19 with TRBJ1-4; weak D call: TRBD1 (6 bases). Trimming stripped 3 bases from V and 5 bases from J, with 16 bases between. CDR1 and CDR2 from the germline V gene are LNHDA and SQIVND (reference sequence). This CDR3 region has 16 residues. The CDR3 here is CASSIRLQGNNEKLFF. The CDR3 DNA is TGTGCCAGTAGTATCCGCCTACAGGGAAACAATGAAAAACTGTTTTTT.